The TCR beta chain under discussion was sequenced for a study of shared clonotypes between healthy human individuals. V lost 1 base, J lost 4 bases, and 2 bases lay in between. This CDR3 contains 12 residues. Germline loops: CDR1 SEHNR, CDR2 FQNEAQ (reference sequence). The table came from immunoSEQ multiplex PCR; TCRdb's copy has only in-frame clones and leaves some out. The sample yields 730,000 or so clones, 72% seen once. Notes on this clone: At the DNA level, this CDR3 is encoded by other sequences in the same sample as well.

The chain couples TRBV7-9 to TRBJ1-5; D ambiguous. Sequencing was performed on memory CD4+ T cells sorted from blood. The subset was: CD45RA-negative fraction. The TCR sequence derives from a woman in her twenties or thirties in good health. CDR3 region: CASSLGNQPQHF. DNA for the CDR3: TGTGCCAGCAGCTTAGGTAATCAGCCCCAGCATTTT.